This T cell receptor (beta chain) was recorded in a study of identifying expanded T cells in peripheral blood. General study results and limits: Variance in clone template counts between approximately two-week samples significantly increased with total template count across all healthy donors. About 1.2 clones differed between technical replicates, versus approximately 16 and 20 over time.

No infections or other immune events were documented during collection. On this clone: As yet, its antigen is unknown.

The V segment lost 3 bases and the J segment 5 bases; nucleotides outside the gene matches: 5. The germline gives CDR1 SGHKS, CDR2 YYEKEE (reference sequence). This CDR3 is 15 amino acids long. The table came from immunoSEQ multiplex PCR; TCRdb's copy has only in-frame clones and leaves some out. The repertoire holds some 100,000 clones, about 90% seen once, with around 5% in the top ten. The sample comprised blood. The V and J genes are TRBV5-5 and TRBJ2-3; 11 nucleotides line up with TRBD1. The receptor comes from a person between 18 and 75 years old in good health. CDR3 in amino acids: CASSYRTGGGDTQYF. The DNA of the CDR3 is TGTGCCAGCAGCTACAGGACAGGGGGCGGAGATACGCAGTATTTT. Based on the CDR3 plus reference TRBV5-5 and TRBJ2-3, the full variable domain is DAGVTQSPTHLIKTRGQQVTLRCSPISGHKSVSWYQQVLGQGPQFIFQYYEKEERGRGNFPDRFSARQFPNYSSELNVNALLLGDSALYLCASSYRTGGGDTQYFGPGTRLTVL.